The next 29 T cell receptor beta chains were all read from a single sample in a study of T cell responses to AZD1222 COVID-19 vaccine. Method: immunoSEQ multiplex PCR; TCRdb's copy keeps in-frame clones and lacks some. The table includes 150,000 or so clones, less than 95% detected once. Sequencing used peripheral blood, obtained on day 0 of AZD1222 vaccination. Receptor source: an adult in good health.

The V and J genes are TRBV27 and TRBJ1-2; D ambiguous. Germline V gene data show CDR1 as MNHEY and CDR2 as SMNVEV (reference sequence). Trimming removed 2 bases at V and 5 bases at J, with 15 bases between. The CDR3 is 15 residues long. Here the CDR3 DNA reads TGTGCCAGCAGTTTACGAAACCTAACCAAGTATGGCTACACCTTC. As protein: CASSLRNLTKYGYTF.

The chain carries TRBV12-5 and TRBJ2-7; TRBD1 is a possible D gene (5 bases). This CDR3 has 17 amino acids. Looked up from germline, CDR1 is LGHNT and CDR2 is FRNRAP. Trimming cost V 3 bases and J 0 bases, with 18 bases left between them. The DNA of the CDR3 is TGTGCTAGTGGTTTTAGGGGATTCCTGATGAGCTCCTACGAGCAGTACTTC. Its protein product is CASGFRGFLMSSYEQYF.

J is TRBJ1-5 and V is TRBV30, with D hard to call. Germline CDR1 reads GTSNPN; CDR2 reads SVGIG (reference sequence). The length of the CDR3 is 15 residues. V was pared by 2 bases and J by 0 bases, with 11 bases between. Written as DNA, the CDR3 is TGTGCCTGGAGTCCCCCGTTGGGTAGCAATCAGCCCCAGCATTTT. Its protein product is CAWSPPLGSNQPQHF.

The chain combines TRBV3-1 (or the pseudogene TRBV3-2) with TRBJ2-7; no clear D. V shed 1 base and J shed 6 bases, with 7 bases lying between them. The CDR3 is 12 residues long. The germline gives CDR1 LGHDT, CDR2 YNNKEL (reference sequence). CDR3 DNA: TGTGCCAGCAGCCAAGGCCCACGCGAGCAGTACTTC. Translation gives CASSQGPREQYF.

The chain uses TRBV5-1 and TRBJ1-1, with D unresolved. This CDR3 is built from 13 residues. V shed 6 bases and J shed 1 base, with 10 bases lying between them. The germline V gene encodes CDR1 SGHRS and CDR2 YFSETQ. The CDR3 is CASTLKGNTEAFF. In DNA form, the CDR3 reads TGCGCCAGCACTCTGAAGGGGAACACTGAAGCTTTCTTT.

This clone was observed a single time. V and J are TRBV3-1 (or the pseudogene TRBV3-2) and TRBJ1-3; D gene uncertain. Looked up from germline, CDR1 is LGHDT and CDR2 is YNNKEL (reference sequence). Trimming left V 1 base short and J 2 bases short, with 9 bases between. This CDR3 is built from 15 residues. The CDR3 protein is CASSQVSGTGNTIYF. The CDR3 bases are TGTGCCAGCAGCCAAGTTTCCGGGACTGGAAACACCATATATTTT.

This chain joins TRBV29-1 and TRBJ2-3, with 8 bases matching TRBD1. The CDR3 is made up of 13 amino acids. Germline V gives CDR1 SQVTM, CDR2 ANQGSEA. V lost 5 bases and J lost 3; bases outside the gene matches: 4. DNA for the CDR3: TGCAGCGTTCGGACAGGGTTGACAGATACGCAGTATTTT. It translates to CSVRTGLTDTQYF.

V gene TRBV6-4 combines with J gene TRBJ2-2; 8 positions agree with TRBD2. The CDR3 extends over 14 amino acids. CDR1 and CDR2 (germline): MRHNA, SNTAGT. V trimming: 6 bases; J trimming: 4 bases; junction bases outside the gene matches: 4. The CDR3 nucleotides are TGTGCCAGCAGAAGAGCGGGAGCCACCGGGGAGCTGTTTTTT. Residues: CASRRAGATGELFF.

The chain is built from TRBV6-5 and TRBJ1-3, with no clear D. Trimming left V 8 bases short and J 0 bases short, with 8 bases between. There are 13 residues in the CDR3. Germline CDR1 and CDR2: MNHEY and SVGAGI. CDR3 protein: CASVRDSGNTIYF. Written as DNA, the CDR3 is TGTGCCAGCGTCCGAGACTCTGGAAACACCATATATTTT.

J is TRBJ1-1 and V is TRBV10-2; TRBD1 aligns across 9 bases. V was pared by 6 bases and J by 11 bases, with 1 base of the junction left unmatched. The CDR3 runs to 10 residues. CDR1 WSHSY and CDR2 SAAADI come from the germline V gene. The DNA of the CDR3 is TGCGCCAGCAGCGGGACAGGGGCTTTCTTT. Its protein is CASSGTGAFF.

The chain links TRBV6-2 or TRBV6-3 to TRBJ2-1; D gene ambiguous. The CDR3 length is 12 residues. Trimming left V 5 bases short and J 6 bases short, with 8 bases between. From germline, CDR1 is MNHEY and CDR2 SVGEGT. The CDR3 here is CASSNIGNEQFF. The CDR3 region has the DNA TGTGCCAGCAGTAACATTGGCAATGAGCAGTTCTTC.

The rearrangement uses TRBV27 and TRBJ1-5; the match to TRBD1 covers 9 bases. Germline values: CDR1 MNHEY, CDR2 SMNVEV (reference sequence). After removal of 2 bases from V and 4 bases from J, the junction contained 3 bases not matched to a gene. CDR3 length: 15 amino acids. CDR3 bases: TGTGCCAGCAGTTTAGGGGGACAGGGAAATCAGCCCCAGCATTTT. Residues: CASSLGGQGNQPQHF.

The chain uses TRBV4-3 and TRBJ1-6; D perhaps matches TRBD1 (5 bases). From germline, CDR1 is LGHNA and CDR2 YSLEER. Trimming shortened V by 0 bases and J by 6 bases, and 15 bases separated the two germline ends. The CDR3 loop spans 17 amino acids. CDR3 sequence reads: CASSQDPQGVGNSPLHF. DNA of the CDR3: TGCGCCAGCAGCCAAGATCCGCAGGGAGTGGGTAATTCACCCCTCCACTTT.

The chain links TRBV11-3 to TRBJ2-7; 8 bases agree with TRBD1. The CDR3 loop spans 14 amino acids. V was clipped by 5 bases and J by 6 bases; unmatched bases: 9. CDR1 is SGHNT, CDR2 YENEEA, per germline. The chain's CDR3 is CASSPDRGYTEQYF. DNA for the CDR3: TGTGCCAGCAGCCCCGACAGGGGTTATACCGAGCAGTACTTC.

The chain carries TRBV28 and TRBJ2-1; maybe TRBD1 (5 bases). Germline-derived CDR1 and CDR2 are MDHEN and SYDVKM. The CDR3 sequence is 13 residues long. Trimming left V 6 bases short and J 7 bases short, with 13 bases between. The CDR3 loop reads CASRPRRTNEQFF. The CDR3 DNA is TGTGCCAGCAGGCCCCGACGGACAAATGAGCAGTTCTTC.

The rearrangement joins TRBV5-5 to TRBJ1-1; the D is unclear. Germline-derived CDR1 and CDR2 are SGHKS and YYEKEE (reference sequence). This CDR3 region has 12 residues. The CDR3 reads CAGGRTNTEAFF. The CDR3 nucleotides are TGTGCAGGCGGGCGGACGAACACTGAAGCTTTCTTT.

This clone was picked up a small number of times. J is TRBJ1-1 and V is TRBV29-1; D unresolved. V was shortened by 3 bases and J by 4 bases, with 6 bases between the two germline ends. The CDR3 extends over 11 amino acids. The germline CDR1 and CDR2 sequences are SQVTM and ANQGSEA. In DNA form, the CDR3 reads TGCAGCGTTGAGGTGGGCACTGAAGCTTTCTTT. Amino acid sequence: CSVEVGTEAFF.

This chain joins TRBV7-9 and TRBJ1-2; perhaps TRBD1 as D (5 bases). Germline values: CDR1 SEHNR, CDR2 FQNEAQ (reference sequence). The CDR3 sequence is 13 residues long. Trimming shortened V by 3 bases and J by 4 bases, and 9 bases separated the two germline ends. In DNA, the CDR3 is TGTGCCAGCAGCTTTGCGGGGCCCTATGGCTACACCTTC. Its protein product is CASSFAGPYGYTF.

V and J are TRBV5-1 and TRBJ2-7; 13 bases line up with TRBD2. Unmatched junction bases numbered 3, after V lost 0 bases and J lost 3 bases. The CDR3 covers 16 residues. Per the germline V gene, CDR1 is SGHRS and CDR2 is YFSETQ. CDR3 sequence reads: CASSLGWTSGSYEQYF. CDR3 DNA sequence: TGCGCCAGCAGCTTGGGATGGACTAGCGGGAGCTACGAGCAGTACTTC.

The gene calls are TRBV7-9 and TRBJ1-2; 9 bases fit TRBD1. This CDR3 comprises 15 residues. Germline-derived CDR1 and CDR2 are SEHNR and FQNEAQ (reference sequence). V shed 5 bases and J 6 bases; nucleotides not matched to a gene: 10. The DNA of the CDR3 is TGTGCCAGCAGCCGGGAGACAGGGGGTCGGAATGGCTACACCTTC. It codes for CASSRETGGRNGYTF.

The rearrangement joins TRBV19 to TRBJ1-1; 11 nucleotides line up with TRBD1. The germline V gene encodes CDR1 LNHDA and CDR2 SQIVND (reference sequence). With 5 bases clipped from V and 5 bases from J, the junction kept 4 bases outside the gene matches. The CDR3 is 14 residues long. CDR3 nucleotides: TGTGCCAGTAGTGTGGACAGGGGGCGGACTGAAGCTTTCTTT. Translating it yields CASSVDRGRTEAFF.

The genes are TRBV28 and TRBJ1-1, with TRBD1 matching 8 bases. Germline V lookup: CDR1 MDHEN, CDR2 SYDVKM. This CDR3 spans 13 amino acids. Trimming at V came to 8 bases and at J to 5 bases, leaving 7 bases not matched to a gene. This CDR3 reads CASDNRGGTEAFF. The CDR3, as DNA: TGTGCCAGCGATAACAGGGGGGGAACTGAAGCTTTCTTT.

This chain connects TRBV25-1 to TRBJ1-2; 7 nucleotides align to TRBD1. CDR3 size: 13 residues. With V trimmed by 5 bases and J by 5 bases, 5 bases remained unmatched. Germline V gene sequence: CDR1 MGHDK, CDR2 SYGVNS. The CDR3 coding sequence is TGTGCCAGCAGTAAAACAGGGGTTTATGGCTACACCTTC. The encoded protein is CASSKTGVYGYTF.

The chain recombines TRBV4-1 with TRBJ2-2; 11 positions agree with TRBD2. J was trimmed by 2 bases and V by 1 base; bases with no gene match: 9. This CDR3 comprises 19 residues. From germline, CDR1 is MGHRA and CDR2 YSYEKL. The CDR3 here is CASSQGTRLAGLNTGELFF. CDR3 bases: TGCGCCAGCAGCCAAGGAACAAGACTAGCGGGGCTAAACACCGGGGAGCTGTTTTTT.

CDR3: CASSLGTGGTTEAFF. The CDR3 nucleotides are TGTGCCAGCAGCCTCGGGACAGGGGGCACCACTGAAGCTTTCTTT. The chain links TRBV9 to TRBJ1-1; 12 bases line up with TRBD1. Germline V gives CDR1 SGDLS, CDR2 YYNGEE. V lost 4 bases and J lost 4; bases outside the gene matches: 5. CDR3 length: 15 amino acids. The full variable domain, its missing parts supplied by reference TRBV9 and TRBJ1-1, is DSGVTQTPKHLITATGQRVTLRCSPRSGDLSVYWYQQSLDQGLQFLIQYYNGEERAKGNILERFSAQQFPDLHSELNLSSLELGDSALYFCASSLGTGGTTEAFFGQGTRLTVV.

The genes are TRBV6-6 and TRBJ1-2; D is uncertain. V lost 6 bases and J lost 2, with 4 bases in between. CDR1 and CDR2 (germline): MNHNY, SVGAGI (reference sequence). The CDR3 has 11 residues. Here the CDR3 DNA reads TGTGCCAGCAGGGACAACTATGGCTACACCTTC. It codes for CASRDNYGYTF.

The V gene is TRBV10-3, the J gene TRBJ2-2; no definite D call. V was clipped by 0 bases and J by 0 bases, with 5 bases between them. CDR1 is ENHRY, CDR2 SYGVKD, per germline. The CDR3 sequence is 15 residues long. In DNA, the CDR3 is TGTGCCATCAGTGAGTCGACTGCGAACACCGGGGAGCTGTTTTTT. Translated, it gives CAISESTANTGELFF.

This clone was observed a single time. The genes are TRBV5-8 and TRBJ2-7, with 8 nucleotides matching TRBD1. Per the germline V gene, CDR1 is SGHTS and CDR2 is YDEGEE. Losses at the gene ends were 4 bases for V and 0 bases for J; bases not matched to a gene: 12. This CDR3 contains 17 residues. CDR3 sequence: CASSTLGTGRSSYEQYF. The CDR3 region has the DNA TGTGCCAGCAGCACCCTCGGGACAGGAAGGAGCTCCTACGAGCAGTACTTC.

V usage is TRBV7-2 and J usage is TRBJ2-3; D gene unclear. V was clipped by 3 bases and J by 4 bases, with 5 bases between them. CDR3 length: 12 amino acids. Per germline, CDR1 SGHTA and CDR2 FQGNSA. This CDR3 is CASSFRADTQYF. CDR3 DNA sequence: TGTGCCAGCAGCTTTCGGGCAGATACGCAGTATTTT.